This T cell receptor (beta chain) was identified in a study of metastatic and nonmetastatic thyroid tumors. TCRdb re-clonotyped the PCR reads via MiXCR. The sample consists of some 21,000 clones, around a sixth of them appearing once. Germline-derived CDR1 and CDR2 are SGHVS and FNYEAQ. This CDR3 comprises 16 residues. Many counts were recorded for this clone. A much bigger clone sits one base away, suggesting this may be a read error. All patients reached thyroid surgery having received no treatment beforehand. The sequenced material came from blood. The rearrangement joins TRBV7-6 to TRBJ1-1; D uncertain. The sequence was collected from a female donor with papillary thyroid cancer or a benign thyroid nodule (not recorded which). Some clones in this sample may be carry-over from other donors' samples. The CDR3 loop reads CASSTEVGPMNTEALF. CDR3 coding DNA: TGTGCCAGCAGCACAGAGGTCGGCCCCATGAACACTGAAGCTCTCTTT.